The clone carrying this TCR beta chain was seen repeatedly, ten times or more. This sample was taken from a study of regulatory T cells in long-lasting Graves disease. TCR beta libraries were built with iRepertoire HTBI primers and Arm-PCR of CDR3 regions. TCRdb redid the calling of the multiplex PCR reads with MiXCR, one entry per CDR3 protein. This sample carries 540,000 or so distinct CDR3 sequences, roughly 12% of them seen once, and the ten largest clones take roughly a tenth. With 2 bases removed from V and 2 bases from J, the gap between germline ends came to 12 bases. The CDR3 spans 15 residues. Germline loops: CDR1 SEHNR, CDR2 FQNEAQ (reference sequence). Time point given: newly diagnosed GD, antithyroid drugs for less than 3 months. There was RNA extracted from PBMCs, and the TCR library was made from it. The same specimen was also included in a second study, on T cells in Graves' hyperthyroidism and ophthalmopathy.

Sequencing used peripheral blood mononuclear cells (PBMCs), obtained at new diagnosis, from a patient treated with antithyroid drugs. The clonotype comes from a man aged 25 to 45 with Graves disease. The chain employs TRBV7-9 and TRBJ2-5, with D possibly matching TRBD1 (5 bases). The CDR3 nucleotides are TGTGCCAGCAGCTTACCAAGGGGTTCGCAAGAGACCCAGTACTTC. Protein product: CASSLPRGSQETQYF.